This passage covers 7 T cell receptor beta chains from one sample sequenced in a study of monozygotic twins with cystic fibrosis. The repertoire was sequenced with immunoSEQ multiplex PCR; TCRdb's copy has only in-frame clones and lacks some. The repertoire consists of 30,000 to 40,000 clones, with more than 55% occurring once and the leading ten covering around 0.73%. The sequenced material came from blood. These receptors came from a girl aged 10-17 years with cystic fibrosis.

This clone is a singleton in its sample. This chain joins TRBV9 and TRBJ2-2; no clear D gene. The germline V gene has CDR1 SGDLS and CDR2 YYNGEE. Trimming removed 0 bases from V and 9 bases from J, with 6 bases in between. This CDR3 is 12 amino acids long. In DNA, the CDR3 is TGTGCCAGCAGCGTAGACTCCCGGGAGCTGTTTTTT. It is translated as CASSVDSRELFF.

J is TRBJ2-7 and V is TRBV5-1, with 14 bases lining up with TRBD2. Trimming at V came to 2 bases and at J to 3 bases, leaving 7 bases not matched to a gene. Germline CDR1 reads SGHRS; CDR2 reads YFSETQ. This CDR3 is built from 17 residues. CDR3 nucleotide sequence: TGCGCCAGCAGCTTTGGGACTAGCGGGAGTGGGTACTACGAGCAGTACTTC. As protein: CASSFGTSGSGYYEQYF. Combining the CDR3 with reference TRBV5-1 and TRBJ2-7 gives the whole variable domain KAGVTQTPRYLIKTRGQQVTLSCSPISGHRSVSWYQQTPGQGLQFLFEYFSETQRNKGNFPGRFSGRQFSNSRSEMNVSTLELGDSALYLCASSFGTSGSGYYEQYFGPGTRLTVT.

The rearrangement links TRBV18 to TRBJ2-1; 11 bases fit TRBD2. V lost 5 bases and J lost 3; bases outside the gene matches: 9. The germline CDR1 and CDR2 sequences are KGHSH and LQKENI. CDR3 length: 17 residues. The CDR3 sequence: CASSDRLAGPLYNEQFF. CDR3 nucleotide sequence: TGTGCCAGCTCAGACCGACTAGCGGGACCCCTCTACAATGAGCAGTTCTTC. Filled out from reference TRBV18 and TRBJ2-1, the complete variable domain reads NAGVMQNPRHLVRRRGQEARLRCSPMKGHSHVYWYRQLPEEGLKFMVYLQKENIIDESGMPKERFSAEFPKEGPSILRIQQVVRGDSAAYFCASSDRLAGPLYNEQFFGPGTRLTVL.

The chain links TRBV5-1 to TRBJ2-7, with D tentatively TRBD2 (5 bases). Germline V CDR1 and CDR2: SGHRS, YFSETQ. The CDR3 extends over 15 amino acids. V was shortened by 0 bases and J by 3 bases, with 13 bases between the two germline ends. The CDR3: CASSLGPSGFYEQYV. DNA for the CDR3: TGCGCCAGCAGCTTGGGTCCGTCGGGGTTCTACGAGCAGTACGTC.

DNA for the CDR3: TGCAGCGTCACCCCCTGGGGTCTGCGGGGGGATACGCAGTATTTT. Amino acid sequence: CSVTPWGLRGDTQYF. The V call is TRBV29-1, the J call TRBJ2-3; 7 bases line up with TRBD2. The germline V gene has CDR1 SQVTM and CDR2 ANQGSEA. This CDR3 has 15 amino acids. V was pared by 6 bases and J by 6 bases, with 15 bases of the junction left unmatched.

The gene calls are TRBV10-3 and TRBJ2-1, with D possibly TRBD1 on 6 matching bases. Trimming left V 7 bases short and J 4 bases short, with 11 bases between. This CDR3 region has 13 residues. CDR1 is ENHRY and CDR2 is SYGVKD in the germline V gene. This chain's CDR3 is CAINRVPYNEQFF. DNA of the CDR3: TGTGCCATCAACAGGGTACCTTACAATGAGCAGTTCTTC.

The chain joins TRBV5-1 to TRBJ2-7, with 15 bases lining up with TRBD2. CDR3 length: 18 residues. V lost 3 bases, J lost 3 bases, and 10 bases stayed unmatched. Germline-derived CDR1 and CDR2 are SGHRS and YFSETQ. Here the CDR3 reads CASSWGLAGGQTVYEQYF. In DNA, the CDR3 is TGCGCCAGCAGCTGGGGACTAGCGGGAGGCCAAACCGTCTACGAGCAGTACTTC.